This T cell receptor beta chain was sequenced during a study of blood T cell repertoires in COVID-19 (dated by TCRdb to 2018 to 2020). Study-wide context: Samples covering the acute and convalescent phases of COVID-19 were provided by collaborators in the United States, Italy and Spain. The prospective study material was composed of cDNA or gDNA derived from T cells, B-cell-depleted T cells, or PBMCs. Subjects who had been exposed to COVID-19, were actively infected with it, or had recovered from it provided the deeply sampled blood TCRbeta repertoires that made up the dataset. A freely available public database, intended as a resource for researchers studying the immune response to SARS-CoV-2, is where the repertoires were released. The samples were drawn from the first 160 participants of the ongoing ImmuneRACE study and from 1,254 subjects provided by 6 global collaborators. A de-identified subject ID, COVID-19 status, age in years and sex were almost always included in the sample metadata. HLA class I and class II types, where available, came from metadata supplied by the sample provider rather than from assay-based typing.

TCRbeta CDR3 regions were amplified from genomic DNA by means of the immunoSEQ Assay, a bias-controlled multiplex PCR. The authors' pipeline ran thus. Nucleated cell counts per sample were estimated from amplification of reference gene primers within the assay. To quantify the absolute abundance of each unique TCRbeta CDR3 rearrangement, sequence reads were collapsed and filtered. Productive Simpson clonality was computed per sample as the square root of Simpson's diversity index over productive rearrangements. This immuneACCESS table, as held by TCRdb, lists in-frame sequences with V and J called but not all clones. Of the missing ones, under half trace to an unresolved V gene in checked studies; the others have no known cause. The D gene and trimming were derived from the DNA, and the V and J assignments and clone size from that table. This sample holds 200,000 to 250,000 clones; approximately 90% were observed only once. Clones ranked in the top ten supply approximately 5.9% of the sample.

Each collaborating institution followed its own protocols to collect whole blood in K2EDTA tubes. For TCRbeta analysis, collaborator samples were shipped as frozen whole blood, as isolated PBMCs, or as DNA extracted from either sample type. This clone has just a few counts. The antigen it binds to is not known. No base quality information exists; no much larger clone differs at one position. Taken from cysteine to phenylalanine, the CDR3 has 14 residues. Left in the record is the CDR3 DNA by itself, 42 bases read in frame from the first base. Trimming leaves V shorter by 5 bases and J shorter by 4 bases, with the junction holding 3 bases beyond the gene matches. CDR1 and CDR2 are drawn from the germline V gene: SGHTA, FQGNSA. What the study reported, not specific to this receptor: The quantity of clinical and demographic metadata differed by source and by participant and was supplied without curation.

This clonotype was sampled from a man older than 75 with acute or convalescent COVID-19. Sequenced: peripheral blood. Recombination connected TRBV7-2 to TRBJ1-5; TRBD1 fits 9 bases in the junction. The DNA is TGTGCCAGCAGCGGGACAGGGCAAAATCAGCCCCAGCATTTT. It translates to CASSGTGQNQPQHF.